This T cell receptor (beta chain) derives from a study of T cells after yellow fever vaccination (dated by TCRdb to the late 2010s). For the wider study: The SMART-Seq v4 Ultra Low Input RNA kit was used to prepare libraries from fractions with low cell numbers. Two healthy male donors, one aged 18 to 30 and one aged 30 to 40 years, made up the cohort. Bulk PBMC replicates and cell subsets were isolated from blood drawn at multiple timepoints before and after both primary and secondary immunization. To track T-cell clones before and after primary and booster YFV17D yellow fever vaccination, bulk TCR alpha and beta repertoires were sequenced longitudinally. What the research found in general, with its limitations: Compared with the primary T-cell response, the secondary T-cell response was weaker but faster, peaking on day 5 rather than day 15. Computational filtering was needed because FACS-sorted repertoires could contain abundant contaminating clonotypes from the bulk population. Because only a couple of donors were included in the study, the extent to which the findings can be generalized is limited. Most clones expanded after primary vaccination were re-detected after the booster (96% of CD4 and approximately 88% of CD8), suggesting broad memory maintenance. A small share of clonotypes occurred in both CD4 and CD8 compartments, likely arising from convergent recombination.

This clonotype was found a few times. Its antigen specificity is not known. Within one base of it there is no much larger clone, and no base qualities were kept. The intended sense of this specimen's treatment or condition label: live attenuated yellow fever vaccine strain. At each blood-draw timepoint, two biological replicates of bulk PBMCs were collected. A standard Ficoll-Paque protocol was used to isolate PBMCs from peripheral blood. RNA was extracted with TriZol from bulk PBMCs, CD4 and CD8 fractions, and dextramer-positive and dextramer-negative fractions. TCR cDNA was made using 5'RACE template switching, a step that added a universal primer site and unique molecular identifiers. Priming of cDNA synthesis was performed from both the TCR alpha and TCR beta constant segments. Library amplification used two PCR steps, and the second PCR step added sample barcodes and sequencing adapters. Libraries were sequenced on Illumina HiSeq 2500 (2x100 bp) or NovaSeq (2x150 bp). Concerning the study's data processing: Demultiplexing of reads and collapsing into UMI consensus sequences were performed with MIGEC, and V(D)J alignment was carried out with MiXCR. Clonotypes responding to the vaccine were identified with edgeR on replicate PBMC samples, with the criteria of FDR below 0.01 and a log2 fold change above 5 up to day 15. Bulk clonotypes were assigned CD4 or CD8 identity according to which sequenced CD4 or CD8 repertoire held them at higher abundance. The raw public data were reprocessed by TCRdb itself: fastp quality trimming at Q25, MiXCR clonotype calling, in-frame beta chains only. Entries are consolidated by CDR3 protein sequence, retaining the most common genes and DNA. TCRdb, not the original authors, processed these V and J calls. The sample has about 510,000 distinct CDR3 sequences on record, just over 20% of them singletons. About a sixth of the sample is taken by the ten largest.

For CDR1 and CDR2, the germline V gene lists MGHRA and YSYEKL. Trimming takes 1 base from V and 1 base from J, and the germline ends sit 11 bases apart. The CDR3 measures 17 amino acids from cysteine to phenylalanine. Only the CDR3 part of the read is kept: 51 bases, read in frame from the first base. The specimen comprised PBMCs, sampled approximately 22 days after the first yellow fever vaccination. The chain employs TRBV4-1 and TRBJ1-6; the D segment could be TRBD1, given 6 matching bases. This receptor was taken from a man aged 18 to 30 who received the YFV17D yellow fever vaccine. The nucleotide sequence reads TGCGCCAGCAGCCAAGCAGGAGGGGGATCCTATAATTCACCCCTCCACTTT. The translation is CASSQAGGGSYNSPLHF.